A single T cell receptor beta chain is shown here with its context. The antigen remains undetermined. The entry originates in a study of CD8 T cells in ankylosing spondylitis. The study, taken as a whole, reports: The study identified a TCR beta motif of roughly eight highly homologous variants that appeared characteristic of ankylosing spondylitis blood. Earlier authors reported some of these motif variants in reactive arthritis synovial fluid and blood.

Germline assignment: CDR1 SGHKS and CDR2 YYEKEE (reference sequence). The CDR3 spans 18 residues. Trimming left V 4 bases short and J 4 bases short, with 24 bases between. One entry per CDR3 protein results from TCRdb running MiXCR on the 5' RACE reads. The data contain about 130,000 distinct CDR3 sequences, around 10% of them singletons. This clonotype was obtained from a female donor with ankylosing spondylitis or in good health (not recorded which). Sequenced input: blood, either unsorted or a sorted T cell fraction (not recorded which). J is TRBJ2-1 and V is TRBV5-5, with D maybe TRBD1 (5 bases). The CDR3 DNA reads as TGTGCCAGCAGCACCTCCAGCATTCGACAGCCCCTTTACAATGAGCAGTTCTTC. It translates to CASSTSSIRQPLYNEQFF.